This T cell receptor (beta chain) is drawn from a study of OX40 agonist ivuxolimab in advanced cancers. Clones were sequenced by immunoSEQ multiplex PCR, and TCRdb holds only the in-frame ones, with some missing. The sample records fewer than 55,000 clones, roughly four fifths being singletons. This CDR3 spans 15 amino acids. Per germline, CDR1 SGDLS and CDR2 YYNGEE. The V and J ends lost 3 bases and 0 bases respectively, with 13 bases between them. This clone has only a few counts. As yet, its antigen is unknown. Study findings and constraints: Nonresponders, in some cases, also had low normalized T-cell clonal expansion. CD4+ T cells averaged fewer expanded clones than CD8+ T cells. Antigen specificity was not determined for the expanded peripheral T cells.

This TCR was sampled from an adult with an advanced solid tumor such as melanoma, head and neck, liver or kidney cancer. The specimen was CD4+ or CD8+ T cells sorted from blood, collected in a trial of the OX40 agonist ivuxolimab. This chain uses TRBV9 with TRBJ2-7; possibly TRBD2 for D (6 bases). The CDR3 loop reads CASSAGGVSSYEQYF. Here the CDR3 DNA reads TGTGCCAGCAGCGCCGGCGGGGTGAGCTCCTACGAGCAGTACTTC.